The 8 T cell receptor beta chains below all came from one sample that was sequenced in a study of OX40 agonist ivuxolimab in advanced cancers. Repertoires were generated with immunoSEQ multiplex PCR, while TCRdb's copy carries only in-frame clones and drops some. Altogether some 74,000 clones are present, approximately 90% being singletons, with the ten largest covering roughly 1%. This specimen consisted of CD4+ or CD8+ T cells sorted from blood, obtained in a trial of the OX40 agonist ivuxolimab. These receptors all stem from an adult with an advanced solid tumor such as melanoma, head and neck, liver or kidney cancer.

The genes are TRBV2 and TRBJ1-1; a possible D gene is TRBD1 (5 bases). Trimming left V 6 bases short and J 1 base short, with 9 bases between. This CDR3 is built from 13 residues. Germline CDR1 is SNHLY and CDR2 is FYNNEI. CDR3 sequence reads: CASRGGRNTEAFF. CDR3 sequence (DNA): TGTGCCAGCAGGGGGGGGAGGAACACTGAAGCTTTCTTT. The variable domain in full, with the rest retrieved from reference TRBV2 and TRBJ1-1, is EPEVTQTPSHQVTQMGQEVILRCVPISNHLYFYWYRQILGQKVEFLVSFYNNEISEKSEIFDDQFSVERPDGSNFTLKIRSTKLEDSAMYFCASRGGRNTEAFFGQGTRLTVV.

The chain has TRBV27 and TRBJ1-5; TRBD1 matches at 7 bases. From germline, CDR1 is MNHEY and CDR2 SMNVEV (reference sequence). The CDR3 is 13 amino acids. J lost 5 bases, V lost 8 bases, and 6 bases had no gene match. The CDR3 DNA follows: TGTGCCAGCCGCCGACAGGGAGATCAGCCCCAGCATTTT. It codes for CASRRQGDQPQHF.

The J gene is TRBJ1-5, the V gene TRBV30; D might be TRBD1 (5 bases). The CDR3 runs 15 residues. Germline values: CDR1 GTSNPN, CDR2 SVGIG (reference sequence). Trimming pared 5 bases from V and 2 bases from J, leaving 16 bases between. CDR3 in DNA: TGTGCCTGGGGAAACGGGGGTGCAGGCAATCAGCCCCAGCATTTT. It yields the protein CAWGNGGAGNQPQHF.

The chain combines TRBV5-4 with TRBJ2-3; 7 bases align to TRBD1. There are 16 residues in the CDR3. V lost 0 bases, J lost 1 base, and 5 bases stayed unmatched. The germline CDR1 and CDR2 sequences are SGHNT and YYREEE (reference sequence). CDR3 nucleotide sequence: TGTGCCAGCAGCTTGGCCTCGGGGACAGGCACAGATACGCAGTATTTT. Its protein product is CASSLASGTGTDTQYF.

The J gene is TRBJ1-1, the V gene TRBV5-1; D not resolved. The germline gives CDR1 SGHRS, CDR2 YFSETQ. This CDR3 region has 14 residues. V dropped 7 bases and J dropped 2 bases, with 15 bases sitting between them. In nucleotides, the CDR3 is TGCGCCAGCTGGAGAAACACCCTAAACACTGAAGCTTTCTTT. It yields the protein CASWRNTLNTEAFF.

V usage is TRBV5-5 and J usage is TRBJ1-5; D is unresolved. The CDR3 extends over 16 amino acids. Germline V gene lookup returns CDR1 SGHKS and CDR2 YYEKEE (reference sequence). Trimming removed 3 bases from V and 0 bases from J, with 13 bases in between. CDR3 bases: TGTGCCAGCAGCTCCTCCCCGATATATAGCAATCAGCCCCAGCATTTT. Amino acid sequence: CASSSSPIYSNQPQHF.

As to this clone: At one end the junction does not follow the germline gene, possibly because of a read error. J is TRBJ1-5 and V is TRBV11-2, with D unclear. Germline V gene data show CDR1 as SGHAT and CDR2 as FQNNGV. This CDR3 is 15 amino acids long. CDR3: CASSLGSGEVQPQHF. The CDR3 nucleotides read TGTGCCAGCAGTTTAGGCAGCGGTGAGGTTCAGCCCCAGCATTTT.

V is TRBV5-7 and J is TRBJ2-6; a weak D match, TRBD1 (6 bases). TRBV5-7 is reported as an ORF; its role is uncertain. The CDR3 is 16 residues long. With 2 bases removed from V and 4 bases from J, the gap between germline ends came to 13 bases. CDR3 amino acids: CASSFVQGPGANVLTF. The CDR3 DNA follows: TGTGCCAGCAGCTTCGTCCAGGGGCCCGGGGCCAACGTCCTGACTTTC.